This T cell receptor beta chain originates from a study of PD-1 blockade in classical Hodgkin lymphoma. Time point specified: newly diagnosed, previously untreated cHL patient sample. Magnetic depletion of non-target cells from thawed PBMCs yielded purified CD8+ T cells. Newly diagnosed, untreated classical Hodgkin lymphoma PBMCs provided comparison. Sequencing was performed with immunoSEQ multiplex PCR; in TCRdb, only in-frame clones are kept and a portion is missing. Among around 23,000 clones listed, 80% to 90% were seen once. Germline CDR1 reads MNHEY; CDR2 reads SMNVEV (reference sequence). Trimming stripped 4 bases from V and 4 bases from J, with 16 bases between. This CDR3 spans 15 amino acids. This clone was recorded a few times. What it binds is unknown. The study's findings and limits: When set against healthy donors, newly diagnosed patients were reported to show lower baseline TCR diversity. The repertoire differences lack a defined cause, possibly disease activity or prior therapy.

This clonotype was sampled from a human donor with classical Hodgkin lymphoma. Input material: CD8+ T cells from blood. V is TRBV27 and J is TRBJ1-1; D is uncertain. The CDR3 spells CASSSFWDPSTEAFF. The CDR3 nucleotides read TGTGCCAGCAGTTCCTTTTGGGATCCGTCCACTGAAGCTTTCTTT.